This TCR beta chain was profiled in a study of T cells after yellow fever vaccination. General study points: The study found a weaker secondary response that peaked faster, day 5 versus 15. Subsequent to the booster, the majority of primary-vaccination clones reappeared (around 96% CD4, approximately 90% CD8).

Regarding this clonotype: What it binds is not known.

Universal primer sites and UMIs were introduced during 5'RACE template-switching synthesis of TCR cDNA. In TCRdb, the 5' RACE reads were re-called with MiXCR into one record per CDR3 protein. The table records under 600,000 distinct CDR3 sequences, just over 20% of them present only once. Trimming pared 4 bases from V and 8 bases from J, leaving 13 bases between. Germline CDR1 SGHKS, CDR2 YYEKEE (reference sequence). The CDR3 is made up of 13 amino acids. The gene calls are TRBV5-5 and TRBJ2-1; the D call may be TRBD1 or TRBD2 (5 bases each). The source material was PBMCs, sampled about 21 days after the first yellow fever vaccination. This sequence originates from a man aged 18 to 30 who received the YFV17D yellow fever vaccine. The CDR3: CASSMGVGHEQFF. The CDR3 DNA reads as TGTGCCAGCAGCATGGGGGTGGGCCATGAGCAGTTCTTC.